This TCR beta chain was sequenced in a study of neurological immune-mediated disorders. This clonotype appeared many times. Time point here: longitudinal time-point 3. TCRdb re-analysed the 5' RACE reads in MiXCR, keeping a single row per CDR3 protein. Of approximately 45,000 distinct CDR3 sequences listed, about 13% are singletons. The source material was PBMCs. The TCR was taken from a man younger than 45 in good health.

CDR3 sequence reads: CASSETGVAYEQYF. The CDR3, as DNA: TGCGCCAGCAGCGAGACAGGGGTTGCCTACGAGCAGTACTTC. The rearrangement joins TRBV5-1 to TRBJ2-7; TRBD1 agrees at 8 bases. With V trimmed by 4 bases and J by 2 bases, 5 bases remained unmatched. The CDR3 consists of 14 residues. Germline CDR1 and CDR2: SGHRS and YFSETQ.